The sequence of this TCR beta chain was determined in a study of T cell responses to AZD1222 COVID-19 vaccine. As for this clone: Its antigen is still unknown.

Measured with immunoSEQ multiplex PCR; TCRdb has only the in-frame clones, and not every one. Of around 140,000 clones listed, roughly 89% are singletons. The germline CDR1 and CDR2 sequences are SGHTA and FQGTGA. CDR3 length equals 17 residues. V lost 5 bases, J lost 3 bases, and 10 bases stayed unmatched. General study results and limits: Sampled repertoires all dated from after the peak T cell response. Spike was spanned by vaccine-associated CD4 TCRs, which were dominant at 160-218 and 743-854.

V and J are TRBV7-3 and TRBJ2-1; TRBD2 agrees at 10 bases. Sequencing used peripheral blood, obtained on day 0 of AZD1222 vaccination. The clonotype comes from an adult in good health. CDR3 sequence reads: CASSRGPTSGDYNEQFF. The CDR3 nucleotides read TGTGCCAGCAGCAGGGGTCCCACTAGCGGGGACTACAATGAGCAGTTCTTC.